This T cell receptor (beta chain) was observed in a study of cytomegalovirus exposure and HLA in healthy donors. For the study at large: Caucasian-associated ancestry cluster membership applied to 75% to 85% of several hundred genotyped donors.

On this clone itself: Its specificity is unknown.

Study-wide results and caveats: V- and J-gene trimming in TCR beta was tied to a missense DCLRE1C variant by an analysis performed later.

The PCR used 60 Vbeta and 13 Jbeta primers. Some clones are missing from TCRdb's copy, which holds only in-frame ones; the method was immunoSEQ multiplex PCR. The listing records some 72,000 clones. CDR3 length equals 15 residues. V lost 5 bases, J lost 8 bases, and 9 bases stayed unmatched. The germline V gene encodes CDR1 LNHDA and CDR2 SQIVND (reference sequence). The sequenced sample was PBMCs. The sequence was collected from a man aged 30 to 45 in good health and CMV-seronegative. The J gene is TRBJ1-2, the V gene TRBV19; 12 positions agree with TRBD1. The DNA for the CDR3 is TGTGCCAGTAGTTTCCTACGGGACAGGGGGCTCGGCTACACCTTC. This sequence encodes CASSFLRDRGLGYTF.